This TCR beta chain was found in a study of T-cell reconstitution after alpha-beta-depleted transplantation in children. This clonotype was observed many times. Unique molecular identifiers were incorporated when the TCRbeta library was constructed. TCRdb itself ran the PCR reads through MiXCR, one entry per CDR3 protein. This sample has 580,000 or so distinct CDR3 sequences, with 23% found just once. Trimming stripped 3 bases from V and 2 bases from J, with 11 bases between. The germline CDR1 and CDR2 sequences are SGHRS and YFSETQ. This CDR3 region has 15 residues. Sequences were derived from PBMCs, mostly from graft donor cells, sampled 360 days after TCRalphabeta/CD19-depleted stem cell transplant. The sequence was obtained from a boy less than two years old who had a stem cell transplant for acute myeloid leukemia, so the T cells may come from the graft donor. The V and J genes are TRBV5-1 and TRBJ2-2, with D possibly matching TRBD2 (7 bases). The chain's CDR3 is CASSSGGPNTGELFF. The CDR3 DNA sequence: TGCGCCAGCAGCTCCGGGGGGCCCAACACCGGGGAGCTGTTTTTT.